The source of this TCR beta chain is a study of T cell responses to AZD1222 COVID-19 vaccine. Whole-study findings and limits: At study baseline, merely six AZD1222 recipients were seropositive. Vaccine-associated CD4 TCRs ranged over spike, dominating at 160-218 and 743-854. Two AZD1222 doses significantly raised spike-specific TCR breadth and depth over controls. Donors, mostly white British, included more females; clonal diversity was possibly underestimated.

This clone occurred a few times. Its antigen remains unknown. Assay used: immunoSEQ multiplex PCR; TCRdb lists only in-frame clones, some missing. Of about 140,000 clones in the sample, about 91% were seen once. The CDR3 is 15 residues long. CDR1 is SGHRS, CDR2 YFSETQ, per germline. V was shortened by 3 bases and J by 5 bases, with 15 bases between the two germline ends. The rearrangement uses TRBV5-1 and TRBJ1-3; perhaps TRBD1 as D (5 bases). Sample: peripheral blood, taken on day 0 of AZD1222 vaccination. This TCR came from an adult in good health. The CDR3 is CASSSGGRGRNTIYF. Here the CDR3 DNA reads TGCGCCAGCAGCTCTGGGGGACGGGGAAGAAACACCATATATTTT.